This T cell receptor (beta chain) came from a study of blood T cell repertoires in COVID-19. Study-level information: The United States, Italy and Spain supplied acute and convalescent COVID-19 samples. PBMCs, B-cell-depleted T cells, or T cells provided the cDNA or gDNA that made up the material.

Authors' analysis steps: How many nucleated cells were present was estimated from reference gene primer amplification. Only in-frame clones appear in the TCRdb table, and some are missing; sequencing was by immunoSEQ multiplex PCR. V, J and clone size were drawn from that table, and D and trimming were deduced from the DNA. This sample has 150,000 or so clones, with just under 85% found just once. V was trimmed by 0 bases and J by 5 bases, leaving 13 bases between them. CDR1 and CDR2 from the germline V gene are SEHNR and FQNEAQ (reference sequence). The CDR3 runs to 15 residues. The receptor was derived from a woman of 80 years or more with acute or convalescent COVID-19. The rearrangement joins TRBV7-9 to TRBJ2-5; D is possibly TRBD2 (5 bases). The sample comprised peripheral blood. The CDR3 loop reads CASSLARTRLETQYF. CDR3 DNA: TGTGCCAGCAGCTTAGCCCGGACTCGTTTGGAGACCCAGTACTTC. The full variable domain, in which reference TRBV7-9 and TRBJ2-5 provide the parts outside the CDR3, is DTGVSQNPRHKITKRGQNVTFRCDPISEHNRLYWYRQTLGQGPEFLTYFQNEAQLEKSRLLSDRFSAERPKGSFSTLEIQRTEQGDSAMYLCASSLARTRLETQYFGPGTRLLVL.